A single sample is the source of the 17 T cell receptor beta chains below, sequenced in a study of OX40 agonist ivuxolimab in advanced cancers. Generated by immunoSEQ multiplex PCR, the TCRdb table keeps only in-frame clones and is missing some. The sample records tens of thousands of clones, 87% being singletons. The material sequenced was CD4+ or CD8+ T cells sorted from blood, taken in a trial of the OX40 agonist ivuxolimab. Receptors originate from an adult with an advanced solid tumor such as melanoma, head and neck, liver or kidney cancer.

This chain links TRBV7-3 with TRBJ1-1, with D maybe TRBD1 (5 bases). The ends were cut back, 5 bases at V and 5 bases at J, with 12 bases in the middle. CDR1 is SGHTA and CDR2 is FQGTGA in the germline V gene. This CDR3 has 13 amino acids. The CDR3 DNA follows: TGTGCCAGCAGCCCAGGGCCAGGGACTGAAGCTTTCTTT. It codes for CASSPGPGTEAFF.

Only one count was recorded for this clone. V gene TRBV9 combines with J gene TRBJ2-7, with D unresolved. The germline V gene has CDR1 SGDLS and CDR2 YYNGEE. Trimming removed 2 bases from V and 2 bases from J, with 11 bases in between. There are 14 residues in the CDR3. DNA of the CDR3: TGTGCCAGCAGCGTTGAGGCCAATACCTACGAGCAGTACTTC. Residues: CASSVEANTYEQYF. The whole variable domain, remainder taken from reference TRBV9 and TRBJ2-7, is DSGVTQTPKHLITATGQRVTLRCSPRSGDLSVYWYQQSLDQGLQFLIQYYNGEERAKGNILERFSAQQFPDLHSELNLSSLELGDSALYFCASSVEANTYEQYFGPGTRLTVT.

This clone was seen only once. J is TRBJ2-7 and V is TRBV9; the match to TRBD1 covers 7 bases. CDR3 length: 15 amino acids. With 0 bases clipped from V and 5 bases from J, the junction kept 8 bases outside the gene matches. Germline values: CDR1 SGDLS, CDR2 YYNGEE. In nucleotides, the CDR3 is TGTGCCAGCAGCGTAGCTCTACAGGGGCTCCACGAGCAGTACTTC. Translation: CASSVALQGLHEQYF.

The V call is TRBV2, the J call TRBJ1-2; D gene unclear. Trimming cost V 1 base and J 4 bases, with 1 base left between them. This CDR3 is 11 amino acids long. Germline CDR1 and CDR2: SNHLY and FYNNEI. CDR3 protein: CASSEVYGYTF. In DNA, the CDR3 is TGTGCCAGCAGTGAAGTCTATGGCTACACCTTC.

CDR3 nucleotides: TGTGCCAGCCGGGGACAGACGAACACTGAAGCTTTCTTT. Encoded protein: CASRGQTNTEAFF. V is TRBV14 and J is TRBJ1-1, with 7 bases fitting TRBD1. The CDR3 length is 13 residues. Per the germline V gene, CDR1 is SGHDN and CDR2 is FVKESK. The V gene end was trimmed by 8 bases and the J gene end by 1 base; junction bases not matched to a gene: 4.

The J gene is TRBJ1-1, the V gene TRBV9, with D hard to call. The V and J ends lost 1 base and 1 base respectively, with 17 bases between them. The germline gives CDR1 SGDLS, CDR2 YYNGEE. The CDR3 sequence is 17 residues long. CDR3 loop: CASSVFSSQSPNTEAFF. DNA of the CDR3: TGTGCCAGCAGCGTATTTTCAAGCCAGTCCCCGAACACTGAAGCTTTCTTT.

The CDR3 is CASSIRPGQVSETQYF. The CDR3, as DNA: TGTGCCAGCAGCATACGCCCGGGACAGGTATCAGAGACCCAGTACTTC. The chain employs TRBV7-6 and TRBJ2-5; the match to TRBD1 covers 8 bases. Germline loops: CDR1 SGHVS, CDR2 FNYEAQ. The CDR3 spans 16 residues. Trimming removed 5 bases from V and 4 bases from J; junction bases left unmatched: 12.

This clone has just a few counts. The gene calls are TRBV13 and TRBJ2-2; TRBD2 aligns across 10 bases. V trimming: 3 bases; J trimming: 7 bases; junction bases outside the gene matches: 5. CDR1 PRHDT and CDR2 FYEKMQ come from the germline V gene (reference sequence). The CDR3 spans 15 residues. Here the CDR3 reads CASSFTSGVDGELFF. CDR3 in DNA: TGTGCCAGCAGCTTCACTAGCGGGGTGGACGGGGAGCTGTTTTTT.

J is TRBJ2-7 and V is TRBV4-2; 11 positions agree with TRBD2. CDR1 and CDR2 (germline): LGHNA, YNFKEQ. With 1 base clipped from V and 3 bases from J, the junction kept 2 bases outside the gene matches. CDR3 length: 15 residues. The CDR3, as DNA: TGTGCCAGCAGCCAAGGTCTAGCGGGAGGCTACGAGCAGTACTTC. Protein: CASSQGLAGGYEQYF.

The chain is built from TRBV9 and TRBJ1-1, with D uncertain. V shed 3 bases and J shed 7 bases, with 10 bases lying between them. This CDR3 region has 12 residues. Germline V CDR1 and CDR2: SGDLS, YYNGEE. CDR3 residues: CASSGRVGEAFF. CDR3 nucleotides: TGTGCCAGCAGCGGACGGGTGGGTGAAGCTTTCTTT.

With regard to this clone: One junction end does not reproduce the germline sequence, and a read error may be involved. The chain has TRBV2 and TRBJ2-1, with D perhaps matching TRBD1 or TRBD2 (5 bases each). The germline gives CDR1 SNHLY, CDR2 FYNNEI. The CDR3 runs 13 residues. The CDR3 region has the DNA TGTGCCAGTCGGGACGGCACCTACGATGAGCAGTTCTTC. This sequence encodes CASRDGTYDEQFF.

This chain connects TRBV27 to TRBJ1-5; TRBD1 matches 7 bases. CDR1 is MNHEY and CDR2 is SMNVEV in the germline V gene (reference sequence). The CDR3 loop spans 15 amino acids. J was trimmed by 3 bases and V by 3 bases; bases with no gene match: 5. For the CDR3, the DNA is TGTGCCAGCAGTTTCGTAGGGGGCCTCAATCAGCCCCAGCATTTT. It codes for CASSFVGGLNQPQHF.

CDR3 sequence reads: CASSPWTAGYEQFF. The CDR3 DNA sequence: TGTGCCAGCAGCCCGTGGACGGCGGGGTATGAGCAGTTCTTC. J is TRBJ2-1 and V is TRBV7-9; tentative D call: TRBD2 (6 bases). CDR1 and CDR2 from the germline V gene are SEHNR and FQNEAQ (reference sequence). Trimming left V 5 bases short and J 8 bases short, with 16 bases between. CDR3 length: 14 amino acids.

The chain recombines TRBV5-1 with TRBJ2-7, with D perhaps given as TRBD1 or TRBD2 (6 bases each). The CDR3 loop spans 15 amino acids. V was cut by 4 bases and J by 4 bases, with 18 bases left in between. Germline CDR1 and CDR2: SGHRS and YFSETQ. DNA for the CDR3: TGCGCCAGCAGCCCGGACTCCTCGGGGGCGTACGAGCAGTACTTC. Translated, it gives CASSPDSSGAYEQYF.

V usage is TRBV7-9 and J usage is TRBJ2-4, with D possibly being TRBD1 or TRBD2 (5 bases each). The CDR3 extends over 18 amino acids. Germline CDR1 is SEHNR and CDR2 is FQNEAQ (reference sequence). The V gene lost 6 bases and the J gene lost 3 bases, with 24 bases spanning the gap. In nucleotides, the CDR3 is TGTGCCAGCAGTAAACGGGACGGCGGTGAGATCGTCAAAAACATTCAGTACTTC. Protein sequence: CASSKRDGGEIVKNIQYF.

In this sample, this clone turned up once. This chain connects TRBV4-1 to TRBJ2-3, with TRBD2 identical over 7 bases. This CDR3 region has 12 residues. The trim removed 3 bases at V and 6 bases at J, leaving 0 bases unmatched. CDR1 and CDR2 (germline): MGHRA, YSYEKL. CDR3 coding DNA: TGCGCCAGCAGCCAGGGGGGGGATACGCAGTATTTT. It specifies CASSQGGDTQYF.

CDR3 DNA sequence: TGTGCCAGCAGTTACGGGCAGCCTTGGGCCTACGAGCAGTACTTC. This codes for CASSYGQPWAYEQYF. V is TRBV27 and J is TRBJ2-7; D is ambiguous. The CDR3 covers 15 residues. Germline loops: CDR1 MNHEY, CDR2 SMNVEV (reference sequence). The V and J ends lost 4 bases and 2 bases respectively, with 15 bases between them.